The rows below give T cell receptor beta chains drawn from one sample of a study of cytomegalovirus exposure and HLA in healthy donors. Sequencing used immunoSEQ multiplex PCR; TCRdb keeps in-frame clones, though not all of them. The sample consists of 45,000 to 65,000 clones, 80% to 95% of them appearing once. The sequencing input was PBMCs. The receptors come from a man between 18 and 29 years old in good health and CMV-seronegative. The CDR3 runs from the conserved cysteine through the conserved F or W. A D gene is named only where the DNA matches it firmly. Part of the rows lack a size; the others show once, few, many or a class for expanded clones.

j_call	d_call	v_call	clone_size	cdr3_nt	cdr3_aa
TRBJ1-5	-	TRBV5-5	-	TGTGCCAGCAGCTTGGCAGAGGATCAGCCCCAGCATTTT	CASSLAEDQPQHF
TRBJ2-2	TRBD2	TRBV6-5	-	TGTGCCAGCAGGAGGAGCGGGGTCGGGGAGCTGTTTTTT	CASRRSGVGELFF
TRBJ2-7	-	TRBV29-1	-	TGCAGCGTTGAGGTCGACACGGGACTTCTGAGTGAGCAGTACTTC	CSVEVDTGLLSEQYF
TRBJ2-7	TRBD1	TRBV28	-	TGTGCCTCACGAGGGGGCCCCTACGAGCAGTACTTC	CASRGGPYEQYF
TRBJ2-3	-	TRBV19	-	TGTGCCAGTAGTATATCCGGGACAATAAGCACAGATACGCAGTATTTT	CASSISGTISTDTQYF
TRBJ2-1	TRBD2	TRBV2	-	TGTGCCAGCAGTGAATGGAGTAGCGGGAGATACAATGAGCAGTTCTTC	CASSEWSSGRYNEQFF
TRBJ1-5	TRBD1	TRBV29-1	-	TGCAGCGTTGGTCAAGGACAGGGGCATGGACAGCCCCAGCATTTT	CSVGQGQGHGQPQHF
TRBJ2-2	TRBD2	TRBV28	-	TGTGCCAGCATCAGGTCTAGCGGAAACACCGGGGAGCTGTTTTTT	CASIRSSGNTGELFF
TRBJ1-1	-	TRBV6-6	-	TGTGCCAGCAGTTATTTTGGGGCGAACACTGAAGCTTTCTTT	CASSYFGANTEAFF
TRBJ2-5	TRBD2	TRBV9	-	TGTGCCAGCAGCGTGGGGACTAGCGGGAGGTACCAAGAGACCCAGTACTTC	CASSVGTSGRYQETQYF
TRBJ1-3	TRBD1	TRBV29-1	-	TGCAGCGGGGGGTTGGGACAGGAAAACACCATATATTTT	CSGGLGQENTIYF
TRBJ2-2	TRBD2	TRBV18	once	TGTGCCAGCTCACCTAGTGGTAGCGGGACGACTAACACCGGGGAGCTGTTTTTT	CASSPSGSGTTNTGELFF
TRBJ2-3	-	TRBV5-4	-	TGTGCCAGCAGCTTAATGCTAGCCCCAGATACGCAGTATTTT	CASSLMLAPDTQYF
TRBJ2-7	-	TRBV12-2	once	TGTGCAAGTCGCTTAGTTAAGAGGCGGGCCGAGCAGTACTTC	CASRLVKRRAEQYF
TRBJ1-2	-	TRBV5-1	-	TGCGCCAGCAGCGGAGAAACAGGGTTATATGGCTACACCTTC	CASSGETGLYGYTF
TRBJ1-5	TRBD1	TRBV11-2	-	TGTGCCAGCAGCGTTGGCCGGGACAGGACGTTGAGCAATCAGCCCCAGCATTTT	CASSVGRDRTLSNQPQHF
TRBJ2-1	-	TRBV27	-	TGTGCCAGCAGTTTAGGCCCGGGTGGCTATGAGCAGTTCTTC	CASSLGPGGYEQFF
TRBJ2-7	TRBD1	TRBV5-4	once	TGTGCCAGCAGGATACAGGGGGCTTTCTACGAGCAGTACTTC	CASRIQGAFYEQYF
TRBJ2-3	-	TRBV6-1	-	TGTGCCAGCAGGCAGGGGACATTCACAGATACGCAGTATTTT	CASRQGTFTDTQYF
TRBJ1-2	TRBD1	TRBV7-9	-	TGTGCCAGCAGCTGGACCGGGACAGGGGAAGGCTACACCTTC	CASSWTGTGEGYTF
TRBJ2-1	TRBD2	TRBV6-5	-	TGTGCCAGCAGTTTTGGGACTAGCGGGAACGGTGAGCAGTTCTTC	CASSFGTSGNGEQFF
TRBJ2-5	TRBD2	TRBV20-1	-	TGCAGTGCTGCGCGGGGGGCCCAGTACTTC	CSAARGAQYF
TRBJ1-2	-	TRBV5-1	-	TGCGCCAGCAGCTGGGCTTCCGGGACAGGCTACACCTTC	CASSWASGTGYTF
TRBJ2-1	TRBD1	TRBV19	-	TGTGCCAGTAGCCCTAAGGGGGCAGCCTATGAGCAGTTCTTC	CASSPKGAAYEQFF
TRBJ2-1	-	TRBV28	few	TGTGCCAGCAGTTTGGTACTGTACAATGAGCAGTTCTTC	CASSLVLYNEQFF
TRBJ2-1	TRBD2	TRBV15	-	TGTGCCACCAGCAGAGATTTTACTAGCGGGAGTCCTAGTGAGCAGTTCTTC	CATSRDFTSGSPSEQFF
TRBJ1-2	TRBD1	TRBV28	-	TGTGCCAGCAGTTTACAGGGGGAACAGACTAACTATGGCTACACCTTC	CASSLQGEQTNYGYTF
TRBJ2-1	-	TRBV19	once	TGTGCCAGTAGTATACGACGGGACTTATACAATGAGCAGTTCTTC	CASSIRRDLYNEQFF
TRBJ1-2	-	TRBV28	-	TGTGCCAGTCAGGGCAATGGCTACACCTTC	CASQGNGYTF
TRBJ2-1	TRBD2	TRBV5-1	-	TGCGCCAGCAAACGTAGGTGGACTAGCGGGAGTTATTCGGATGAGCAGTTCTTC	CASKRRWTSGSYSDEQFF
TRBJ2-1	TRBD1	TRBV30	-	TGTGCCTGGAGTGGGAACAGGGGTGCCTACAATGAGCAGTTCTTC	CAWSGNRGAYNEQFF
TRBJ2-7	TRBD1	TRBV5-6	-	TGTGCCAGCAGCGTGGGACCGGGACAGGGGCTCTCCTACGAGCAGTACTTC	CASSVGPGQGLSYEQYF
TRBJ2-1	TRBD2	TRBV28	-	TGTGCCAGCAGTTTAAGACTAGCGGGAGGGGACAATGAGCAGTTCTTC	CASSLRLAGGDNEQFF
TRBJ2-7	-	TRBV6-5	-	TGTGCCAGCAGTTACTCGGGCCCGGCCCGCTACGAGCAGTACTTC	CASSYSGPARYEQYF
TRBJ2-7	-	TRBV19	-	TGTGCCAGTAGTATTGGAGTCGGTATTTGGGACGAGCAGTACTTC	CASSIGVGIWDEQYF
TRBJ2-7	-	TRBV9	-	TGTGCCAGCAGCGTCGGCCTCAACAGGGGGGGAAACGAGCAGTACTTC	CASSVGLNRGGNEQYF
TRBJ2-1	TRBD2	TRBV7-9	-	TGTGCCAGCAGCTTCATCCCGGGAGGGCACTACAATGAGCAGTTCTTC	CASSFIPGGHYNEQFF
TRBJ1-2	TRBD1	TRBV14	-	TGTGCCAGCAGCCAGAGCAGGGGGAACGGCTACACCTTC	CASSQSRGNGYTF
TRBJ2-5	-	TRBV25-1	-	TGTGCCAGCAGTGAATCGGATAGCGCAGACCAAGAGACCCAGTACTTC	CASSESDSADQETQYF
TRBJ2-1	TRBD2	TRBV27	-	TGTGCCAGCAGTCCCCTAACCCGCGGGACTAGGAGGTATGAGCAGTTCTTC	CASSPLTRGTRRYEQFF
TRBJ2-7	-	TRBV5-1	-	TGCGCCAGCAGCTTAGGCCCGGAGGAAGGGCCATACGAGCAGTACTTC	CASSLGPEEGPYEQYF